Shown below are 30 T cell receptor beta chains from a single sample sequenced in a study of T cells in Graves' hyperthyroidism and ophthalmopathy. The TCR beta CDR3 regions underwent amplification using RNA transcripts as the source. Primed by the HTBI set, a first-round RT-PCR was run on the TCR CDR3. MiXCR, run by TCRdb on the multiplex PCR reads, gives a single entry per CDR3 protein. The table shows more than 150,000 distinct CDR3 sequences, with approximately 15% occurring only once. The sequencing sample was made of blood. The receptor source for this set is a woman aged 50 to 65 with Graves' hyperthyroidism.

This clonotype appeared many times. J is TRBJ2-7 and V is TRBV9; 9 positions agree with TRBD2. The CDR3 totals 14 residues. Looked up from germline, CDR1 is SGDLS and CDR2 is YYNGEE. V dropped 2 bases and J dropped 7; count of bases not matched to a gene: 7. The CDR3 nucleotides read TGTGCCAGCAGCGTTGGCGGGGGGGCCCGGGAGCAGTACTTC. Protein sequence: CASSVGGGAREQYF.

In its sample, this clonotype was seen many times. CDR3 protein: CASSLRRAGFEAFF. The CDR3 DNA is TGTGCCAGCAGCCTTCGACGGGCAGGGTTTGAAGCTTTCTTT. The chain uses TRBV3-1 and TRBJ1-1; maybe TRBD1 (5 bases). Trimming stripped 4 bases from V and 7 bases from J, with 16 bases between. The CDR3 covers 14 residues. Germline-derived CDR1 and CDR2 are LGHDT and YNNKEL (reference sequence).

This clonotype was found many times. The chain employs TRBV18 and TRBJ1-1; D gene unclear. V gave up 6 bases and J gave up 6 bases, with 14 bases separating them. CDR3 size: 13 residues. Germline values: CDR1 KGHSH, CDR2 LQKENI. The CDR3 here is CASSPTRVPEAFF. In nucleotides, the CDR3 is TGTGCCAGCTCCCCAACACGGGTGCCTGAAGCTTTCTTT.

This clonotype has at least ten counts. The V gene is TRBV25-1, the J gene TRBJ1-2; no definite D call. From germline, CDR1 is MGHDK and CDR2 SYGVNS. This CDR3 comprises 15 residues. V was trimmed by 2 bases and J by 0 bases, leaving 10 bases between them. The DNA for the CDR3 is TGTGCCAGCAGTGAAGACTTCGGCCCTAACTATGGCTACACCTTC. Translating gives CASSEDFGPNYGYTF.

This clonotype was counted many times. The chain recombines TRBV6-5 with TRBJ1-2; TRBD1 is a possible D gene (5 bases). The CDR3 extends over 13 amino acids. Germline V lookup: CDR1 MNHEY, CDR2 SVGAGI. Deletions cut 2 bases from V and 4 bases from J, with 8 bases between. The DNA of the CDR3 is TGTGCCAGCAGTTACGAGGGGCTCTATGGCTACACCTTC. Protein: CASSYEGLYGYTF.

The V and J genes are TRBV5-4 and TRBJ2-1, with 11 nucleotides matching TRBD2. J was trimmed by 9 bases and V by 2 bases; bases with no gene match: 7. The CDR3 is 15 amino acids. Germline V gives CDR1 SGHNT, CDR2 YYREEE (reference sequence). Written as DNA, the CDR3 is TGTGCCAGCAGCTTTAGCGGGGGGGCCTCAGGTGAGCAGTTCTTC. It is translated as CASSFSGGASGEQFF.

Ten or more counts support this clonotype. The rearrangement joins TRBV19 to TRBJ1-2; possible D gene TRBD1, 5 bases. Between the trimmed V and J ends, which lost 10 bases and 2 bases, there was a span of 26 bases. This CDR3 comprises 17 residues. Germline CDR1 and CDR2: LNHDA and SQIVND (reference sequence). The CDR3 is CATRLGSRADQNYGYTF. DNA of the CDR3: TGTGCCACTCGACTTGGGTCCAGGGCAGATCAGAACTATGGCTACACCTTC.

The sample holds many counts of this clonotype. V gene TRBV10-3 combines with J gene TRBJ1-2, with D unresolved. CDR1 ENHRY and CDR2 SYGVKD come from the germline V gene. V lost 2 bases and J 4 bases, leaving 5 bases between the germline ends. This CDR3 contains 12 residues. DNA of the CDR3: TGTGCCATCAGTGAGAACAGCTATGGCTACACCTTC. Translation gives CAISENSYGYTF.

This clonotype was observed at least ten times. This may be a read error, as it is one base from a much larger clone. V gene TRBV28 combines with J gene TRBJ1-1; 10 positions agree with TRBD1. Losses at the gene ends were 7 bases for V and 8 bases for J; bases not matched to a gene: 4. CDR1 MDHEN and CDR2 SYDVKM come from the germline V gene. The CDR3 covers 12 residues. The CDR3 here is CASNAGQGEAFF. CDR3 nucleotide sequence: TGTGCCAGCAACGCGGGACAGGGGGAAGCTTTCTTT. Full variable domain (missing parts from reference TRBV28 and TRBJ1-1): DVKVTQSSRYLVKRTGEKVFLECVQDMDHENMFWYRQDPGLGLRLIYFSYDVKMKEKGDIPEGYSVSREKKERFSLILESASTNQTSMYLCASNAGQGEAFFGQGTRLTVV.

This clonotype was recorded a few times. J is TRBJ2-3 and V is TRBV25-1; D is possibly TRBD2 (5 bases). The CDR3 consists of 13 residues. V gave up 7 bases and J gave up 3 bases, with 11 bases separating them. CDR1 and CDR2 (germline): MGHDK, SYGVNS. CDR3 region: CASTKGRTDTQYF. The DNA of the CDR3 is TGTGCCAGCACCAAAGGGAGAACAGATACGCAGTATTTT.

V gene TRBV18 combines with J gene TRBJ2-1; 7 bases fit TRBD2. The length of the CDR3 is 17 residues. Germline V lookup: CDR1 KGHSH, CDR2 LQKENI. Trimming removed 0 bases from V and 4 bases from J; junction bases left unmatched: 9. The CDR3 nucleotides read TGTGCCAGCTCACCACCAACGGGGGGTAAGGTTTACAATGAGCAGTTCTTC. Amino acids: CASSPPTGGKVYNEQFF.

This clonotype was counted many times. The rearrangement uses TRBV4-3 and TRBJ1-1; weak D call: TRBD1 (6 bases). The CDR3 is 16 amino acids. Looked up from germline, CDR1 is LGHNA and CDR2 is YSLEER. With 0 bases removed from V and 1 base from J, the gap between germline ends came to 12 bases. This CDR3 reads CASSQDRWGQNTEAFF. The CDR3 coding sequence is TGCGCCAGCAGCCAAGATCGATGGGGGCAGAACACTGAAGCTTTCTTT.

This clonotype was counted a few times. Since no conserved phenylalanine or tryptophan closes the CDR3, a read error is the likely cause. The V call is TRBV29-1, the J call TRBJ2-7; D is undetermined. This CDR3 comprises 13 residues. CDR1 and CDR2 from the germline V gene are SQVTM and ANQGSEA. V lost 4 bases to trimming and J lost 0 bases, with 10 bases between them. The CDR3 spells CSVGFWDSYEQYS. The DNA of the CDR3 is TGCAGCGTTGGTTTCTGGGACTCCTACGAGCAGTACTCC.

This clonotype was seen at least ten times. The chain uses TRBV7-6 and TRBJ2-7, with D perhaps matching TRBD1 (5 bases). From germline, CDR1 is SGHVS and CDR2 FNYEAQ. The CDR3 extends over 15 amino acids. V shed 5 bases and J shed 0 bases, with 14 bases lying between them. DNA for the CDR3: TGTGCCAGCAGCCTCTTGACAGACCGCTCCTACGAGCAGTACTTC. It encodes CASSLLTDRSYEQYF.

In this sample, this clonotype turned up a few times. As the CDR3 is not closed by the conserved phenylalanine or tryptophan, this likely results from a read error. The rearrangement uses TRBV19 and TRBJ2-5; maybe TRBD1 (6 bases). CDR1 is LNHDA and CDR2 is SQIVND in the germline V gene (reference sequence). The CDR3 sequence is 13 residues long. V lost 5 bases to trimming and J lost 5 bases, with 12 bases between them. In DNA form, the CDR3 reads TGTGCCAGTAGTCTGACAGGTTCCGAGACCCAGTACTCC. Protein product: CASSLTGSETQYS.

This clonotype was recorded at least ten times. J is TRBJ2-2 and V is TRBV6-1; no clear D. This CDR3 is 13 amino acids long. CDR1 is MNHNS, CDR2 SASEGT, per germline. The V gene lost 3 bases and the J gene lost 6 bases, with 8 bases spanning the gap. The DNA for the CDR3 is TGTGCCAGCAGTGACCGGTTAGCCGGGGAGCTGTTTTTT. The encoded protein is CASSDRLAGELFF.

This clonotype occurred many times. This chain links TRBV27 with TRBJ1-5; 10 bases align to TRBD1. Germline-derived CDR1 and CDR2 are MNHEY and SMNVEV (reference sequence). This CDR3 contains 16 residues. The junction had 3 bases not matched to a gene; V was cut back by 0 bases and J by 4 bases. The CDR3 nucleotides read TGTGCCAGCAGTTTATCGGGACAGGGGAGGAATCAGCCCCAGCATTTT. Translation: CASSLSGQGRNQPQHF.

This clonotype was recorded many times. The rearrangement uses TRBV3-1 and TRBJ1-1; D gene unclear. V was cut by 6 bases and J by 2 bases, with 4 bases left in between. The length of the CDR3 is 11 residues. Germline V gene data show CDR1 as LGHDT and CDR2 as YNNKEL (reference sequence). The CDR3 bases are TGTGCCAGCAGTACAAACACTGAAGCTTTCTTT. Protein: CASSTNTEAFF.

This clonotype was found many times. CDR3 in DNA: TGTGCCAGCAGTGAATATAGACTAGCGGGGGCAGACCAAGAGACCCAGTACTTC. Encoded protein: CASSEYRLAGADQETQYF. The chain uses TRBV25-1 and TRBJ2-5, with 12 bases lining up with TRBD2. Germline lookup yields CDR1 MGHDK and CDR2 SYGVNS. The CDR3 is 18 amino acids. The V gene end was trimmed by 0 bases and the J gene end by 0 bases; junction bases not matched to a gene: 5.

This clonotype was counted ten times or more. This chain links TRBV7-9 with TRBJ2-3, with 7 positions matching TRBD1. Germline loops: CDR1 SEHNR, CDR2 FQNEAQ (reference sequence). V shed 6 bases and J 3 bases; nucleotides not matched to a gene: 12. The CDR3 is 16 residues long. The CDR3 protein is CASSPRPQGRTDTQYF. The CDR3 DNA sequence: TGTGCCAGCAGTCCCCGGCCACAGGGGCGGACAGATACGCAGTATTTT.

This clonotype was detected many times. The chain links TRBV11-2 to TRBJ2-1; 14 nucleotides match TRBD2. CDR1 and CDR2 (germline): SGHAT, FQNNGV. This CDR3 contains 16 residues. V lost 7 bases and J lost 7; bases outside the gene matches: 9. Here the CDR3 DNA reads TGTGCCAGCACCATGACTAGCGGGGGGGCCGGTAATGAGCAGTTCTTC. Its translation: CASTMTSGGAGNEQFF.

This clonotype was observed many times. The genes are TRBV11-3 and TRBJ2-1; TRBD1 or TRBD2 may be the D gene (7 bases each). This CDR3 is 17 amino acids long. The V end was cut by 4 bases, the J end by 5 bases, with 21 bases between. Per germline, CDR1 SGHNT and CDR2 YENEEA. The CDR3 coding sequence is TGTGCCAGCAGCTCGGGGCAGGGGGGGTCAGGGGACAATGAGCAGTTCTTC. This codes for CASSSGQGGSGDNEQFF.

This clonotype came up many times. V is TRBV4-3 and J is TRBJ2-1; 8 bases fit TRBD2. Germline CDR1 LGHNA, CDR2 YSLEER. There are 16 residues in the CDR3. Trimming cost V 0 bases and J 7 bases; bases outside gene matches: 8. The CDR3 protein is CASSQDSAGGRNEQFF. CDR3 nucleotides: TGCGCCAGCAGCCAAGATTCCGCGGGGGGCAGGAATGAGCAGTTCTTC.

CDR3 coding DNA: TGTGCCAGCAGCACGACTGGAAACACCATATATTTT. Amino acids: CASSTTGNTIYF. The J gene is TRBJ1-3, the V gene TRBV5-5; unclear D gene. CDR3 length equals 12 residues. Germline CDR1 SGHKS, CDR2 YYEKEE (reference sequence). The ends were cut back, 4 bases at V and 2 bases at J, with 4 bases in the middle.

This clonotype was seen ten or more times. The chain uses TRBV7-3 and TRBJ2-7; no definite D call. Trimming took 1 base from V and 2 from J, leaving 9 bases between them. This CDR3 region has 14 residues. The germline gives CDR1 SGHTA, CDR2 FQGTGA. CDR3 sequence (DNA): TGTGCCAGCAGCTTAATAGCAGAGGCCTACGAGCAGTACTTC. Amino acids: CASSLIAEAYEQYF.

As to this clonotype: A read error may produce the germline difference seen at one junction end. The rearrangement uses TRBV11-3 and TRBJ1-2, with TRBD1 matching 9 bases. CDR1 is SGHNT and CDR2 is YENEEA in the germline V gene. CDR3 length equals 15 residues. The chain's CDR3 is CASSQPRDRAFGYTF. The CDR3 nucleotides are TGCGCCAGCAGCCAACCCCGGGACAGGGCCTTCGGCTACACCTTC.

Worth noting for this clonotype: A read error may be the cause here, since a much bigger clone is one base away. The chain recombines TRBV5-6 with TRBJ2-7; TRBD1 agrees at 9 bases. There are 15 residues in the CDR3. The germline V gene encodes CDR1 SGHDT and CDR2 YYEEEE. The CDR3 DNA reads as TGTGCCAGCAGCAGCCTACAGGGGGCGCTTGACGAGCGGTACTTC. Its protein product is CASSSLQGALDERYF.

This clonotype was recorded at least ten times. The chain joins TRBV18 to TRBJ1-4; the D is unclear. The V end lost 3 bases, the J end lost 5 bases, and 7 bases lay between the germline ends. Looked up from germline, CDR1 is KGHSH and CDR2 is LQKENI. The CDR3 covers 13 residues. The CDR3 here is CASSPGLNEKLFF. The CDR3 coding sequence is TGTGCCAGCTCACCGGGCCTAAATGAAAAACTGTTTTTT.

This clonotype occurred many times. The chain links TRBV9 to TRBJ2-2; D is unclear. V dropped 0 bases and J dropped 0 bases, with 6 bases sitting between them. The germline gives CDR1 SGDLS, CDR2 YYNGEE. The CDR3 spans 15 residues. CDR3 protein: CASSVDHTNTGELFF. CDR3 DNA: TGTGCCAGCAGCGTAGACCATACGAACACCGGGGAGCTGTTTTTT.

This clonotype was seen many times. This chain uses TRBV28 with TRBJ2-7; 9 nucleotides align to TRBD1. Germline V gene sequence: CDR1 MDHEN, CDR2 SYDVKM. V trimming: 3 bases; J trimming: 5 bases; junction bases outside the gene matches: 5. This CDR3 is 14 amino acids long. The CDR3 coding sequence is TGTGCCAGCAGTTTGACAGGGGGTAAAAACGAGCAGTACTTC. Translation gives CASSLTGGKNEQYF.